The table lists the clone carrying this TCR beta chain with many counts. This sample was included in a study of T cell repertoires in cytomegalovirus infection. Trimming at V came to 7 bases and at J to 1 base, leaving 14 bases not matched to a gene. The CDR3 has 17 amino acids. The germline gives CDR1 MDHEN, CDR2 SYDVKM. TCRdb passed the reads through MiXCR, listing each CDR3 protein once. The sample has approximately 400,000 distinct CDR3 sequences, 31% seen once. This receptor was identified in a human donor in good health (CMV status not recorded). Some clones in this sample may be carry-over from other donors' samples. Specimen: PBMCs. The chain carries TRBV28 and TRBJ2-7, with TRBD1 matching 9 bases. The CDR3 loop reads CASTTGSGTGLSYEQYF. The CDR3 DNA sequence: TGTGCCAGCACCACCGGATCCGGGACAGGGCTATCCTACGAGCAGTACTTC.